This T cell receptor (beta chain) was documented in a study of blood T cell repertoires in COVID-19. Study-level background: The origin of the acute and convalescent COVID-19 samples was the United States, Italy and Spain. PBMCs, B-cell-depleted T cells, or T cells provided the cDNA or gDNA that made up the material.

The V gene's germline CDR1 is WNHNN and CDR2 SYGVQD (reference sequence). The CDR3 extends over 16 amino acids. V was pared by 4 bases and J by 0 bases, with 12 bases between. In the authors' methods: Counts of nucleated cells, estimated from reference gene primer amplification, were obtained. The table came from immunoSEQ multiplex PCR; TCRdb's copy has only in-frame clones and leaves some out. D and trimming were read from the DNA, whereas the V and J calls and clone size are those reported in that table. The sample carries about 160,000 clones, roughly 85% recorded once. The chain joins TRBV10-1 to TRBJ2-2, with a possible D match to TRBD1 (5 bases). Material for sequencing was peripheral blood. The sequence was collected from a man aged 70 or older with acute or convalescent COVID-19. CDR3 bases: TGCGCCAGCAGTGTAGGGGTTTACGCGAACACCGGGGAGCTGTTTTTT. Translation: CASSVGVYANTGELFF.